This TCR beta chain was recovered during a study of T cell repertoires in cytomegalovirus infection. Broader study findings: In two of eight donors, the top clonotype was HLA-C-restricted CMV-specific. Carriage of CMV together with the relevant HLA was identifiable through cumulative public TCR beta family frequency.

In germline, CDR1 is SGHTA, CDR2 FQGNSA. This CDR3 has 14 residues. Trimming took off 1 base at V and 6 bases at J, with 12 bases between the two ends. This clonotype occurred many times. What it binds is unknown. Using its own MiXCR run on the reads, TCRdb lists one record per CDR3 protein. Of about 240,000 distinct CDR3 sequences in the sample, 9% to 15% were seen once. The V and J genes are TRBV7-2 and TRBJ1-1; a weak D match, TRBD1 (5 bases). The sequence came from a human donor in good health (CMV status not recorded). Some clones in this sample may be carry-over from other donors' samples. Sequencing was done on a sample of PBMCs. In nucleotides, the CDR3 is TGTGCCAGCAGCTTAGACAGGCTCGACCCTGAAGCTTTCTTT. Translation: CASSLDRLDPEAFF.